The next 32 T cell receptor beta chains were all read from a single sample in a study of cytomegalovirus exposure and HLA in healthy donors. PCR used 60 Vbeta primers and 13 Jbeta primers. Some clones are missing from TCRdb's copy, which holds only in-frame ones; the method was immunoSEQ multiplex PCR. The data contain about 150,000 clones, approximately 80% of them singletons. The sequencing input was PBMCs. The origin of the receptors is a man younger than 45 in good health and CMV-seronegative.

The chain carries TRBV6-5 and TRBJ2-6; D remains unclear. The V end lost 5 bases, the J end lost 8 bases, and 10 bases lay between the germline ends. CDR1 and CDR2 from the germline V gene are MNHEY and SVGAGI. This CDR3 contains 13 residues. This CDR3 is CASSPGGPNVLTF. Here the CDR3 DNA reads TGTGCCAGCAGTCCCGGCGGTCCCAACGTCCTGACTTTC.

The genes are TRBV25-1 and TRBJ1-5, with D tentatively TRBD1 (5 bases). The ends were cut back, 2 bases at V and 6 bases at J, with 11 bases in the middle. The CDR3 contains 14 residues. Per the germline V gene, CDR1 is MGHDK and CDR2 is SYGVNS. The CDR3 DNA is TGTGCCAGCAGTGAAGGAGGGACCAGTCAGCCCCAGCATTTT. Amino acid sequence: CASSEGGTSQPQHF.

V gene TRBV7-2 combines with J gene TRBJ2-5, with TRBD2 as a possible D gene (6 bases). Judging by the DNA end, TRBJ2-7 fits better; the J call may be wrong. This CDR3 is built from 15 residues. The germline CDR1 and CDR2 sequences are SGHTA and FQGNSA. The CDR3 is CASSLSGFSSYEQYF. The CDR3 DNA reads as TGTGCCAGCAGCTTAAGCGGGTTCAGCTCCTACGAGCAGTACTTC.

Comment on this clone: One end of the junction is discordant with germline, which a read error may explain. The chain recombines TRBV7-9 with TRBJ1-5; D uncertain. This CDR3 is 12 amino acids long. CDR1 SEHNR and CDR2 FQNEAQ come from the germline V gene (reference sequence). CDR3 residues: CSSSLADQPQHF. CDR3 bases: TGTTCCAGCAGCTTAGCCGATCAGCCCCAGCATTTT.

This sequence joins TRBV6-6 and TRBJ2-7, with 10 bases aligning to TRBD2. This CDR3 contains 13 residues. CDR1 and CDR2 from the germline V gene are MNHNY and SVGAGI (reference sequence). Trimming removed 6 bases from V and 3 bases from J; junction bases left unmatched: 2. CDR3 sequence: CASRLAGYYEQYF. In nucleotides, the CDR3 is TGTGCCAGCAGACTAGCGGGATACTACGAGCAGTACTTC.

CDR3 DNA sequence: TGTGCCAGTAGTATTTACTCCGGGGAAGCGGGACATGAGCAGTTCTTC. Its protein is CASSIYSGEAGHEQFF. The chain links TRBV19 to TRBJ2-1; 7 bases fit TRBD2. CDR3 length: 16 residues. Trimming took 3 bases from V and 8 from J; bases not matched to a gene: 13. CDR1 is LNHDA, CDR2 SQIVND, per germline (reference sequence).

This chain connects TRBV18 to TRBJ1-3; the D gene is possibly TRBD1 (6 bases). The CDR3 contains 17 residues. The germline gives CDR1 KGHSH, CDR2 LQKENI. Trimming left V 5 bases short and J 4 bases short, with 21 bases between. CDR3 bases: TGTGCCAGCTCAGTCTTTCAGGGGCGAGCAGACGGAAACACCATATATTTT. It yields the protein CASSVFQGRADGNTIYF.

This clone has a single count. A read error may account for a junction end that differs from germline. V usage is TRBV7-9 and J usage is TRBJ1-2; 7 bases are a match to TRBD1. In germline, CDR1 is SEHNR, CDR2 FQNEAQ (reference sequence). CDR3 size: 15 residues. DNA for the CDR3: TGTTCCAGCAGCTCTCCTGGGACAGCTAACTATGGCTACACCTTC. Protein: CSSSSPGTANYGYTF.

The chain joins TRBV27 to TRBJ1-4; 10 bases align to TRBD1. Germline CDR1 MNHEY, CDR2 SMNVEV (reference sequence). The CDR3 length is 15 residues. With V trimmed by 3 bases and J by 6 bases, 4 bases remained unmatched. The CDR3 here is CASSLGQGRDEKLFF. CDR3 coding DNA: TGTGCCAGCAGTTTGGGACAGGGGCGGGATGAAAAACTGTTTTTT.

The chain has TRBV28 and TRBJ1-2; 7 nucleotides line up with TRBD1. V lost 4 bases, J lost 6 bases, and 8 bases stayed unmatched. The length of the CDR3 is 14 residues. CDR1 MDHEN and CDR2 SYDVKM come from the germline V gene. For the CDR3, the DNA is TGTGCCAGCAGTTCCCTGACAGGGACCGATGGCTACACCTTC. This encodes CASSSLTGTDGYTF.

The chain links TRBV7-9 to TRBJ2-7; D unclear. The CDR3 sequence is 13 residues long. The V gene lost 6 bases and the J gene lost 5 bases, with 14 bases spanning the gap. In germline, CDR1 is SEHNR, CDR2 FQNEAQ (reference sequence). DNA for the CDR3: TGTGCCAGCAGTCCCGTCAGTAACCACGAGCAGTACTTC. Its translation is CASSPVSNHEQYF.

The chain employs TRBV2 and TRBJ2-2; 8 bases agree with TRBD2. Germline CDR1 is SNHLY and CDR2 is FYNNEI. CDR3 size: 15 residues. J gave up 4 bases and V 6 bases, and 7 bases lay outside the gene matches. CDR3 protein: CASSVRLAGTGELFF. DNA of the CDR3: TGTGCCAGCAGCGTCCGGCTAGCGGGCACCGGGGAGCTGTTTTTT.

The V gene is TRBV27, the J gene TRBJ1-5; 7 bases map to TRBD1. The CDR3 length is 17 residues. Germline CDR1 is MNHEY and CDR2 is SMNVEV (reference sequence). Trimming at V came to 4 bases and at J to 0 bases, leaving 9 bases not matched to a gene. CDR3 residues: CASSSSTGTYSNQPQHF. The CDR3 coding sequence is TGTGCCAGCAGTTCCTCGACAGGGACGTATAGCAATCAGCCCCAGCATTTT.

A few counts support this clone. The V call is TRBV4-1, the J call TRBJ2-7, with 10 bases that match TRBD2. CDR1 is MGHRA and CDR2 is YSYEKL in the germline V gene. V lost 0 bases to trimming and J lost 3 bases; unmatched junction nucleotides: 5. The CDR3 has 16 residues. The CDR3, as DNA: TGCGCCAGCAGCCAAGAATATAGCGGGAGGATCTACGAGCAGTACTTC. Its protein product is CASSQEYSGRIYEQYF.

The chain couples TRBV5-6 to TRBJ1-1; TRBD1 matches at 9 bases. CDR1 and CDR2 (germline): SGHDT, YYEEEE. The V and J ends lost 0 bases and 7 bases, in that order; junction bases with no gene match: 7. The CDR3 has 15 amino acids. The CDR3 reads CASSLADRGYDEAFF. The DNA for the CDR3 is TGTGCCAGCAGCTTGGCAGACAGGGGGTACGATGAAGCTTTCTTT.

In its sample, this clone was seen a few times. The CDR3: CAISDSLGGPDEAFF. CDR3 DNA: TGTGCCATCAGTGATTCCTTGGGGGGGCCAGACGAAGCTTTCTTT. The gene calls are TRBV10-3 and TRBJ1-1, with TRBD1 as a possible D gene (6 bases). V lost 3 bases to trimming and J lost 8 bases, with 19 bases between them. The length of the CDR3 is 15 residues. CDR1 and CDR2 (germline): ENHRY, SYGVKD.

The chain is built from TRBV6-5 and TRBJ2-7, with 8 bases fitting TRBD2. Germline loops: CDR1 MNHEY, CDR2 SVGAGI. Trimming at V came to 2 bases and at J to 3 bases, leaving 6 bases not matched to a gene. This CDR3 contains 15 residues. The CDR3 DNA follows: TGTGCCAGCAGTTACGATCGACTAGCGCACTACGAGCAGTACTTC. This encodes CASSYDRLAHYEQYF.

In this sample, this clone turned up a few times. The rearrangement joins TRBV18 to TRBJ2-1, with D possibly TRBD2 on 5 matching bases. The CDR3 has 16 amino acids. Trimming pared 4 bases from V and 7 bases from J, leaving 20 bases between. Per germline, CDR1 KGHSH and CDR2 LQKENI. The CDR3 coding sequence is TGTGCCAGCTCACAACAAGGTGGGCGGGTAGTTAATGAGCAGTTCTTC. It specifies CASSQQGGRVVNEQFF.

CDR3 nucleotides: TGCGCCAGCAGCCAACTTAGTAGCGGGAGTGGAGATACGCAGTATTTT. This gives the protein CASSQLSSGSGDTQYF. The chain carries TRBV4-1 and TRBJ2-3; 9 nucleotides line up with TRBD2. The CDR3 length is 16 residues. Germline loops: CDR1 MGHRA, CDR2 YSYEKL. The V and J ends lost 2 bases and 5 bases, in that order; junction bases with no gene match: 8.

The V call is TRBV7-8, the J call TRBJ1-2, with TRBD1 matching 10 bases. Germline loops: CDR1 SGHVS, CDR2 FQNEAQ. The CDR3 runs 14 residues. Trimming took 5 bases from V and 4 from J; bases not matched to a gene: 4. CDR3 amino acids: CASSRQGAGYGYTF. CDR3 in DNA: TGTGCCAGCAGCCGACAGGGGGCTGGCTATGGCTACACCTTC.

The rearrangement uses TRBV4-1 and TRBJ2-5; 7 bases agree with TRBD2. Per germline, CDR1 MGHRA and CDR2 YSYEKL. This CDR3 is built from 18 residues. Trimming cost V 3 bases and J 4 bases; bases outside gene matches: 17. This chain's CDR3 is CASSQSRDYSLVGETQYF. The CDR3 DNA follows: TGCGCCAGCAGCCAGTCCCGGGACTATTCCCTAGTGGGAGAGACCCAGTACTTC.

The chain uses TRBV7-9 and TRBJ2-1, with 11 nucleotides matching TRBD2. Germline-derived CDR1 and CDR2 are SEHNR and FQNEAQ (reference sequence). V was pared by 5 bases and J by 2 bases, with 5 bases of the junction left unmatched. The CDR3 has 16 amino acids. This CDR3 reads CASSPRGLAAYNEQFF. The CDR3, as DNA: TGTGCCAGCAGCCCAAGGGGACTAGCGGCCTACAATGAGCAGTTCTTC.

This rearrangement joins TRBV30 to TRBJ2-5; 7 bases are a match to TRBD1. TRBJ2-7 matches the DNA end more closely, so the J call is doubtful. Germline V gene data show CDR1 as GTSNPN and CDR2 as SVGIG (reference sequence). This CDR3 contains 14 residues. CDR3 in amino acids: CARSLAQGYNEQYF. The CDR3 coding sequence is TGTGCCCGTTCCCTGGCACAGGGGTACAACGAGCAGTACTTC.

The V gene is TRBV29-1, the J gene TRBJ2-2; TRBD1 aligns across 8 bases. This CDR3 comprises 14 residues. The germline gives CDR1 SQVTM, CDR2 ANQGSEA. The junction had 7 bases not matched to a gene; V was cut back by 0 bases and J by 10 bases. CDR3 sequence reads: CSVEEGTGVEELFF. Written as DNA, the CDR3 is TGCAGCGTTGAAGAAGGGACAGGAGTCGAGGAGCTGTTTTTT.

The chain joins TRBV7-2 to TRBJ2-1, with 13 bases aligning to TRBD2. This CDR3 is 16 amino acids long. CDR1 and CDR2 from the germline V gene are SGHTA and FQGNSA. The V segment lost 1 base and the J segment 8 bases; nucleotides outside the gene matches: 5. DNA for the CDR3: TGTGCCAGCAGCTTAGAACTAGCGGGAGGGCCTGATGAGCAGTTCTTC. It codes for CASSLELAGGPDEQFF.

The chain links TRBV6-5 to TRBJ1-2; possibly TRBD1 for D (6 bases). The germline gives CDR1 MNHEY, CDR2 SVGAGI. The length of the CDR3 is 16 residues. V lost 3 bases to trimming and J lost 5 bases, with 19 bases between them. The CDR3 is CASSYRSRGSWYGYTF. In DNA form, the CDR3 reads TGTGCCAGCAGTTATAGATCTAGGGGGTCATGGTATGGCTACACCTTC.

This rearrangement joins TRBV14 to TRBJ1-4; D gene uncertain. The CDR3 has 15 residues. CDR1 and CDR2 (germline): SGHDN, FVKESK. V lost 1 base, J lost 3 bases, and 9 bases lay in between. DNA for the CDR3: TGTGCCAGCAGCCAAGTGGGTCAGGCTAATGAAAAACTGTTTTTT. This gives the protein CASSQVGQANEKLFF.

V is TRBV4-1 and J is TRBJ2-6; 9 nucleotides line up with TRBD1. The germline V gene encodes CDR1 MGHRA and CDR2 YSYEKL. This CDR3 comprises 16 residues. V shed 4 bases, J shed 4 bases, and the junction held 5 bases outside the gene matches. The DNA of the CDR3 is TGCGCCAGCAGCCGAGGACAGGGGATAGGGGCCAACGTCCTGACTTTC. This gives the protein CASSRGQGIGANVLTF.

This chain joins TRBV30 and TRBJ2-1; 9 bases agree with TRBD2. There are 15 residues in the CDR3. V lost 4 bases to trimming and J lost 3 bases; unmatched junction nucleotides: 7. CDR1 is GTSNPN, CDR2 SVGIG, per germline (reference sequence). DNA for the CDR3: TGTGCCTGGAAGAAACGGACTAGCGTCTACAATGAGCAGTTCTTC. Its protein is CAWKKRTSVYNEQFF.

The V call is TRBV30, the J call TRBJ2-2, with D perhaps TRBD2 (5 bases). Germline lookup yields CDR1 GTSNPN and CDR2 SVGIG (reference sequence). Trimming took off 4 bases at V and 1 base at J, with 7 bases between the two ends. The CDR3 covers 13 residues. CDR3 residues: CAWTGMNTGELFF. CDR3 nucleotide sequence: TGTGCCTGGACGGGGATGAACACCGGGGAGCTGTTTTTT.

The rearrangement joins TRBV28 to TRBJ1-5, with TRBD1 identical over 7 bases. J was trimmed by 0 bases and V by 6 bases; bases with no gene match: 11. The CDR3 has 17 amino acids. Germline CDR1 and CDR2: MDHEN and SYDVKM. The CDR3 loop is CASRLDNRQGSNQPQHF. The CDR3 bases are TGTGCCAGCAGGTTAGATAACCGACAGGGTAGCAATCAGCCCCAGCATTTT.

This clone has just a few counts. The rearrangement links TRBV7-6 to TRBJ2-2, with a weak D call TRBD2 (6 bases). V gave up 1 base and J gave up 0 bases, with 9 bases separating them. The CDR3 has 16 residues. CDR1 SGHVS and CDR2 FNYEAQ come from the germline V gene. The CDR3 DNA sequence: TGTGCCAGCAGCTTAGGCAGCGGGTCGAACACCGGGGAGCTGTTTTTT. Translating gives CASSLGSGSNTGELFF. The variable domain in full, with the rest retrieved from reference TRBV7-6 and TRBJ2-2, is GAGVSQSPRYKVTKRGQDVALRCDPISGHVSLYWYRQALGQGPEFLTYFNYEAQQDKSGLPNDRFSAERPEGSISTLTIQRTEQRDSAMYRCASSLGSGSNTGELFFGEGSRLTVL.